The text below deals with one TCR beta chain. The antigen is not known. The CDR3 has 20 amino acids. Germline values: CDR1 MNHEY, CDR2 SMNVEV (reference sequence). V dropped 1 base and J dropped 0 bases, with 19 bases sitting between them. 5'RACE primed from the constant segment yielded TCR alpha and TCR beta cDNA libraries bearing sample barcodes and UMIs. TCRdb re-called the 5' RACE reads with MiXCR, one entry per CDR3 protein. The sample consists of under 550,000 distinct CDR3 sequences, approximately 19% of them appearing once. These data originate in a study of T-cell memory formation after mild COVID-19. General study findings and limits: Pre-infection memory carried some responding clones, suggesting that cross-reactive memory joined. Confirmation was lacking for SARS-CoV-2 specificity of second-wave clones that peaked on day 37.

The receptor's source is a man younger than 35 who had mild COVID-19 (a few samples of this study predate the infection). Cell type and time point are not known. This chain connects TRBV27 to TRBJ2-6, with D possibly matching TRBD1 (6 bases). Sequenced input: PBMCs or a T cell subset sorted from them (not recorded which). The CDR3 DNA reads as TGTGCCAGCAGTTTATTATCAGAGACAGGAAAGCACTCTGGGGCCAACGTCCTGACTTTC. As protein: CASSLLSETGKHSGANVLTF.